Each of the 19 T cell receptor beta chains below was sequenced from the same sample in a study of T cell responses to AZD1222 COVID-19 vaccine. Profiled with immunoSEQ multiplex PCR; TCRdb holds only in-frame clones, not every one. The sample contains some 90,000 clones, around nine tenths of which appear only once. The specimen was peripheral blood, collected on day 0 of AZD1222 vaccination. Receptor source: an adult in good health.

The chain combines TRBV28 with TRBJ1-4; possibly TRBD1 for D (6 bases). The CDR3 extends over 15 amino acids. Germline CDR1 MDHEN, CDR2 SYDVKM. V lost 6 bases and J lost 2, with 13 bases in between. This CDR3 is CASSLQGSTNEKLFF. The CDR3 DNA is TGTGCCAGCAGCCTTCAGGGGTCGACTAATGAAAAACTGTTTTTT.

The chain has TRBV6-5 and TRBJ1-6; D possibly corresponds to TRBD1 (6 bases). The CDR3 extends over 15 amino acids. The germline V gene has CDR1 MNHEY and CDR2 SVGAGI. V was cut by 6 bases and J by 5 bases, with 14 bases left in between. The CDR3 is CASRRAPGDNSPLHF. As DNA, the CDR3 is TGTGCCAGCAGGAGAGCCCCAGGGGATAATTCACCCCTCCACTTT.

The chain has TRBV6-2 or TRBV6-3 and TRBJ1-2; D not resolved. The CDR3 is 16 residues long. Germline CDR1 is MNHEY and CDR2 is SVGEGT. The ends were cut back, 4 bases at V and 5 bases at J, with 20 bases in the middle. The CDR3 DNA follows: TGTGCCAGCAGTTCCATGACATATCGGGGAGGGTATGGCTACACCTTC. It yields the protein CASSSMTYRGGYGYTF.

This clone came up once. The chain links TRBV5-1 to TRBJ2-1, with 9 bases identical to TRBD2. Germline V gives CDR1 SGHRS, CDR2 YFSETQ. V trimming: 4 bases; J trimming: 5 bases; junction bases outside the gene matches: 1. The CDR3 contains 13 residues. The CDR3 sequence is CASSPSGNNEQFF. The DNA for the CDR3 is TGCGCCAGCAGCCCTAGCGGGAACAATGAGCAGTTCTTC.

V usage is TRBV11-2 and J usage is TRBJ2-7; D remains ambiguous. Germline V gene sequence: CDR1 SGHAT, CDR2 FQNNGV. The CDR3 has 17 amino acids. Trimming cost V 5 bases and J 2 bases, with 22 bases left between them. In DNA, the CDR3 is TGTGCCAGCAGCCACCGAGTACGGCACCCCTCTACCTACGAGCAGTACTTC. Its translation: CASSHRVRHPSTYEQYF.

This rearrangement joins TRBV24-1 to TRBJ2-7; no definite D call. The germline V gene encodes CDR1 KGHDR and CDR2 SFDVKD. Trimming pared 5 bases from V and 0 bases from J, leaving 7 bases between. This CDR3 comprises 13 residues. Here the CDR3 reads CATSAPNSYEQYF. The CDR3 DNA reads TGTGCCACCAGTGCACCTAACTCCTACGAGCAGTACTTC.

The genes are TRBV2 and TRBJ1-5; D may be TRBD1 (5 bases). Deletions cut 6 bases from V and 0 bases from J, with 12 bases between. Germline values: CDR1 SNHLY, CDR2 FYNNEI. The CDR3 has 15 amino acids. The CDR3 coding sequence is TGTGCCAGCAGCGAGGAGGGGATTAGCAATCAGCCCCAGCATTTT. It yields the protein CASSEEGISNQPQHF. Combining the CDR3 with reference TRBV2 and TRBJ1-5 gives the whole variable domain EPEVTQTPSHQVTQMGQEVILRCVPISNHLYFYWYRQILGQKVEFLVSFYNNEISEKSEIFDDQFSVERPDGSNFTLKIRSTKLEDSAMYFCASSEEGISNQPQHFGDGTRLSIL.

V usage is TRBV19 and J usage is TRBJ1-2; weak D call: TRBD1 (5 bases). The germline CDR1 and CDR2 sequences are LNHDA and SQIVND (reference sequence). The CDR3 length is 15 residues. V was shortened by 5 bases and J by 6 bases, with 19 bases between the two germline ends. CDR3 nucleotides: TGTGCCAGTAGTGATCGCGGGACCTCCATGCATGGCTACACCTTC. Amino acids: CASSDRGTSMHGYTF.

To note about this clone: The same CDR3 arises from other DNA sequences in this sample as well. The chain uses TRBV28 and TRBJ2-7; unclear D gene. CDR1 MDHEN and CDR2 SYDVKM come from the germline V gene. Trimming left V 11 bases short and J 5 bases short, with 22 bases between. This CDR3 is 14 amino acids long. CDR3 sequence: CAVHFGGISNEQYF. The CDR3 region has the DNA TGTGCCGTCCACTTCGGTGGGATAAGCAACGAGCAGTACTTC.

This chain uses TRBV29-1 with TRBJ2-3, with D perhaps TRBD2 (5 bases). Germline CDR1 and CDR2: SQVTM and ANQGSEA. This CDR3 region has 12 residues. The V gene lost 4 bases and the J gene lost 4 bases, with 9 bases spanning the gap. CDR3 loop: CSVVRAPDTQYF. The CDR3 nucleotides read TGCAGCGTTGTGAGGGCCCCAGATACGCAGTATTTT.

The chain is built from TRBV7-2 and TRBJ2-3; perhaps TRBD2 as D (7 bases). Trimming cost V 4 bases and J 7 bases, with 15 bases left between them. Germline V gives CDR1 SGHTA, CDR2 FQGNSA. The CDR3 has 14 amino acids. This CDR3 is CASSSRGGENTQYF. CDR3 DNA: TGTGCCAGCAGCTCCAGGGGAGGGGAAAATACGCAGTATTTT.

The V gene is TRBV13, the J gene TRBJ2-7; D is unresolved. V lost 2 bases to trimming and J lost 0 bases, with 17 bases between them. Germline V CDR1 and CDR2: PRHDT, FYEKMQ (reference sequence). The CDR3 sequence is 17 residues long. The CDR3, as DNA: TGTGCCAGCAGCTTACGCCTTGGGCAAGCAAGCTCCTACGAGCAGTACTTC. Its protein is CASSLRLGQASSYEQYF.

The genes are TRBV29-1 and TRBJ2-3; TRBD1 agrees at 9 bases. This CDR3 has 22 residues. Trimming took 1 base from V and 3 from J; bases not matched to a gene: 26. Germline lookup yields CDR1 SQVTM and CDR2 ANQGSEA. The CDR3 region has the DNA TGCAGCGTTGAAGGGTTTACCTTTTCGGGACAGGGAAGCGGGACTGCTACAGATACGCAGTATTTT. It specifies CSVEGFTFSGQGSGTATDTQYF.

The chain recombines TRBV19 with TRBJ1-2; perhaps TRBD1 as D (5 bases). Per the germline V gene, CDR1 is LNHDA and CDR2 is SQIVND (reference sequence). The CDR3 spans 16 residues. Trimming removed 1 base at V and 1 base at J, with 13 bases between. In DNA, the CDR3 is TGTGCCAGTAGTATAGGCAGGGCCCGTCGTAACTATGGCTACACCTTC. It translates to CASSIGRARRNYGYTF.

The chain has TRBV9 and TRBJ1-1, with D hard to call. The CDR3 is made up of 13 amino acids. The germline V gene encodes CDR1 SGDLS and CDR2 YYNGEE. Trimming left V 0 bases short and J 4 bases short, with 7 bases between. Written as DNA, the CDR3 is TGTGCCAGCAGCGTAGGGCGCCTCACTGAAGCTTTCTTT. Translated, it gives CASSVGRLTEAFF.

The rearrangement links TRBV5-4 to TRBJ1-2, with 8 bases fitting TRBD1. V shed 0 bases and J 6 bases; nucleotides not matched to a gene: 4. Germline CDR1 is SGHNT and CDR2 is YYREEE (reference sequence). The CDR3 covers 14 residues. CDR3 DNA sequence: TGTGCCAGCAGCTTGGTGACAGGGGTGGATGGCTACACCTTC. Translating it yields CASSLVTGVDGYTF.

This chain connects TRBV2 to TRBJ2-1; 8 bases are a match to TRBD2. CDR3 length: 15 amino acids. Germline V lookup: CDR1 SNHLY, CDR2 FYNNEI. Losses at the gene ends were 3 bases for V and 6 bases for J; bases not matched to a gene: 7. CDR3 amino acids: CASSEAGGSGNEQFF. In DNA form, the CDR3 reads TGTGCCAGCAGTGAGGCGGGAGGATCTGGCAATGAGCAGTTCTTC.

The rearrangement uses TRBV21-1 and TRBJ1-1; the D segment call TRBD1 is taken from the table without a DNA check. TRBV21-1 is shown as a pseudogene. CDR3 length equals 19 residues. The CDR3 DNA follows: TGTGCCAGCAGCCCGAGACAGGGGGCCAACTACCCCATGAACACTGAAGCTTTCTTT. Amino acids: CASSPRQGANYPMNTEAFF.

This chain connects TRBV28 to TRBJ2-3; TRBD1 matches at 9 bases. V lost 6 bases, J lost 3 bases, and 7 bases stayed unmatched. CDR3 size: 15 residues. Germline CDR1 reads MDHEN; CDR2 reads SYDVKM. CDR3 sequence (DNA): TGTGCCAGCAGCGACAGGGGGAGTGGAACAGATACGCAGTATTTT. Translation gives CASSDRGSGTDTQYF. The complete variable domain, with remaining parts taken from reference TRBV28 and TRBJ2-3, reads DVKVTQSSRYLVKRTGEKVFLECVQDMDHENMFWYRQDPGLGLRLIYFSYDVKMKEKGDIPEGYSVSREKKERFSLILESASTNQTSMYLCASSDRGSGTDTQYFGPGTRLTVL.